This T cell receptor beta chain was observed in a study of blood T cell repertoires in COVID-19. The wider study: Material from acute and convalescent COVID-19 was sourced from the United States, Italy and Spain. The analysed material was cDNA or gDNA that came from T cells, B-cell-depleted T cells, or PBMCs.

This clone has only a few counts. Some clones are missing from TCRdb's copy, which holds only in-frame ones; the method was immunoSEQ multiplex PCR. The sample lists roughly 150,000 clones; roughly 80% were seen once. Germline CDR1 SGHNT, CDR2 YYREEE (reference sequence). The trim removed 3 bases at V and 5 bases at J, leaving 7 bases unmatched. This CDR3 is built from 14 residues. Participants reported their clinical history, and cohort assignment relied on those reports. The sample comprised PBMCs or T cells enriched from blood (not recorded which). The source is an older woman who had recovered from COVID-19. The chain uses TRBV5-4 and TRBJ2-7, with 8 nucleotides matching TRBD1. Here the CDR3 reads CASSYSDRGHEQYF. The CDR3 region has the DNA TGTGCCAGCAGCTACTCAGACAGGGGCCACGAGCAGTACTTC.